A single sample gave rise to the 10 T cell receptor beta chains below, sequenced in a study of early T cells in non-severe SARS-CoV-2 infection. MiXCR was run by TCRdb on the 5' RACE reads, yielding one entry per CDR3 protein. The table shows around 53,000 distinct CDR3 sequences, with more than 6.5% occurring only once. The sample was whole blood. The receptor set was obtained from an adult who was a healthcare worker with PCR-confirmed SARS-CoV-2 infection or an uninfected control (not recorded which).

This clonotype has at least ten counts. This chain connects TRBV28 to TRBJ1-2; TRBD1 might be the D (6 bases). CDR1 is MDHEN, CDR2 SYDVKM, per germline. The CDR3 is 16 amino acids. Trimming removed 3 bases from V and 5 bases from J, with 19 bases in between. This CDR3 reads CASSLFRGGSRYGYTF. The CDR3 region has the DNA TGTGCCAGCAGTTTGTTCCGCGGGGGCTCTAGGTATGGCTACACCTTC.

V gene TRBV20-1 combines with J gene TRBJ2-5, with D possibly being TRBD1 (5 bases). Germline CDR1 DFQATT, CDR2 SNEGSKA (reference sequence). Trimming removed 0 bases at V and 1 base at J, with 18 bases between. The CDR3 is made up of 17 amino acids. The CDR3 nucleotides are TGCAGTGCTAGAGAGGTTATCGGCGACAGCTTCCAAGAGACCCAGTACTTC. Its translation is CSAREVIGDSFQETQYF.

This clonotype was counted ten times or more. The rearrangement joins TRBV11-2 to TRBJ1-1; D unclear. The CDR3 has 12 amino acids. Between the trimmed V and J ends, which lost 5 bases and 6 bases, there was a span of 10 bases. Germline assignment: CDR1 SGHAT and CDR2 FQNNGV. CDR3 region: CASSPGSPEAFF. CDR3 in DNA: TGTGCCAGCAGCCCCGGGTCCCCTGAAGCTTTCTTT.

In DNA form, the CDR3 reads TGTGCCAGCAGCCCCAGAGTCACAGGGGGAAGGACCGGGGAGCTGTTTTTT. Its protein product is CASSPRVTGGRTGELFF. V and J are TRBV7-7 and TRBJ2-2; 8 bases align to TRBD1. Unmatched junction bases numbered 13, after V lost 5 bases and J lost 5 bases. CDR3 length equals 17 residues. Looked up from germline, CDR1 is SSHAT and CDR2 is FNYEAQ (reference sequence).

The CDR3 loop reads CASSPGVTVYGYTF. In nucleotides, the CDR3 is TGTGCCAGCAGCCCTGGTGTTACGGTTTATGGCTACACCTTC. This chain links TRBV5-5 with TRBJ1-2; D ambiguous. V dropped 4 bases and J dropped 5 bases, with 15 bases sitting between them. The CDR3 has 14 amino acids. Per the germline V gene, CDR1 is SGHKS and CDR2 is YYEKEE (reference sequence).

This chain joins TRBV29-1 and TRBJ2-2; D remains ambiguous. Germline V gene data show CDR1 as SQVTM and CDR2 as ANQGSEA. This CDR3 has 11 residues. The V end was cut by 4 bases, the J end by 5 bases, with 5 bases between. The CDR3 region has the DNA TGCAGCGTTGGGAGTACCGGGGAGCTGTTTTTT. This encodes CSVGSTGELFF.

This clonotype was counted a few times. The chain couples TRBV5-1 to TRBJ2-2; 11 positions match TRBD1. The CDR3 is 15 residues long. The V gene's germline CDR1 is SGHRS and CDR2 YFSETQ. After removal of 4 bases from V and 7 bases from J, the junction contained 6 bases not matched to a gene. CDR3 nucleotides: TGCGCCAGCAGCACCGGGACAGGGGGAATCGGGGAGCTGTTTTTT. It specifies CASSTGTGGIGELFF.

This clonotype was counted many times. This chain links TRBV29-1 with TRBJ2-3; tentatively, D is TRBD2 (6 bases). Germline CDR1 and CDR2: SQVTM and ANQGSEA. The length of the CDR3 is 12 residues. V lost 7 bases to trimming and J lost 2 bases, with 10 bases between them. The CDR3 nucleotides read TGCAGCGGGGAGGACCTCACAGATACGCAGTATTTT. It encodes CSGEDLTDTQYF.

This clonotype was observed many times. The chain is built from TRBV12-3 or TRBV12-4 and TRBJ1-1, with D perhaps matching TRBD1 (6 bases). Between the trimmed V and J ends, which lost 4 bases and 1 base, there was a span of 13 bases. This CDR3 has 15 residues. This chain's CDR3 is CASSSAGTQNTEAFF. In nucleotides, the CDR3 is TGTGCCAGCAGTTCCGCCGGGACACAGAACACTGAAGCTTTCTTT.

This clonotype was counted ten times or more. The V call is TRBV6-1, the J call TRBJ1-5; 10 positions agree with TRBD1. The CDR3 length is 16 residues. The germline CDR1 and CDR2 sequences are MNHNS and SASEGT. V lost 2 bases and J lost 4; bases outside the gene matches: 5. CDR3 loop: CASSERGTGANQPQHF. The CDR3 DNA sequence: TGTGCCAGCAGTGAACGGGGGACAGGGGCGAATCAGCCCCAGCATTTT.